One sample yielded the 10 T cell receptor beta chains listed below, sequenced in a study of CD8+ T cells in alopecia areata. Sequencing relied on a cDNA template that was reverse transcribed from extracted RNA. TCRdb keeps only in-frame clones here, not all; method: immunoSEQ multiplex PCR. The table includes 140,000 or so clones, about 47% detected once. The starting material was CD4+ T cells sorted from blood, obtained at week 0. The receptors originated from a human donor with alopecia areata.

The chain couples TRBV7-9 to TRBJ2-3; TRBD2 might be the D (6 bases). V was trimmed by 4 bases and J by 2 bases, leaving 10 bases between them. Looked up from germline, CDR1 is SEHNR and CDR2 is FQNEAQ (reference sequence). The CDR3 is 14 amino acids. The CDR3 nucleotides read TGTGCCAGCAGCTATGGGGGGTACACAGATACGCAGTATTTT. The encoded protein is CASSYGGYTDTQYF. The whole variable domain, remainder taken from reference TRBV7-9 and TRBJ2-3, is DTGVSQNPRHKITKRGQNVTFRCDPISEHNRLYWYRQTLGQGPEFLTYFQNEAQLEKSRLLSDRFSAERPKGSFSTLEIQRTEQGDSAMYLCASSYGGYTDTQYFGPGTRLTVL.

In this sample, this clone turned up a few times. The V and J genes are TRBV15 and TRBJ1-2; no clear D. Germline CDR1 reads LNHNV; CDR2 reads YYDKDF (reference sequence). This CDR3 region has 15 residues. Trimming left V 0 bases short and J 4 bases short, with 12 bases between. CDR3 protein: CATSREAQSFYGYTF. The CDR3 DNA reads as TGTGCCACCAGCAGAGAGGCTCAGAGCTTCTATGGCTACACCTTC.

The chain joins TRBV30 to TRBJ2-3; tentative D call: TRBD2 (5 bases). V was trimmed by 0 bases and J by 6 bases, leaving 16 bases between them. The length of the CDR3 is 15 residues. The germline V gene has CDR1 GTSNPN and CDR2 SVGIG (reference sequence). The CDR3 reads CAWSVRVALLDTQYF. The CDR3 DNA sequence: TGTGCCTGGAGTGTACGAGTAGCGCTGTTGGATACGCAGTATTTT. The full variable domain, its missing parts supplied by reference TRBV30 and TRBJ2-3, is SQTIHQWPATLVQPVGSPLSLECTVEGTSNPNLYWYRQAAGRGLQLLFYSVGIGQISSEVPQNLSASRPQDRQFILSSKKLLLSDSGFYLCAWSVRVALLDTQYFGPGTRLTVL.

This clone was recorded a few times. The gene calls are TRBV5-1 and TRBJ2-7, with D hard to call. The CDR3 totals 12 residues. In germline, CDR1 is SGHRS, CDR2 YFSETQ. The ends were cut back, 4 bases at V and 0 bases at J, with 5 bases in the middle. CDR3 sequence reads: CASSEFSYEQYF. The CDR3 DNA is TGCGCCAGCAGCGAATTCTCCTACGAGCAGTACTTC.

This clone was found a few times. The chain uses TRBV4-3 and TRBJ2-7; either TRBD1 or TRBD2 may supply D (6 bases each). Germline V gene lookup returns CDR1 LGHNA and CDR2 YSLEER. V was pared by 3 bases and J by 6 bases, with 21 bases between. The CDR3 has 16 residues. CDR3 loop: CASSQGTAGTYFEQYF. The CDR3 DNA is TGCGCCAGCAGCCAGGGGACCGCGGGGACATACTTCGAGCAGTACTTC.

This clone was seen just once. V usage is TRBV2 and J usage is TRBJ2-1; tentative D call: TRBD1 (6 bases). Germline V lookup: CDR1 SNHLY, CDR2 FYNNEI. The CDR3 is 14 amino acids. Trimming removed 6 bases from V and 12 bases from J, with 21 bases in between. The CDR3 bases are TGTGCCAGCAGCCGTCGAACAGGGCCTCGGGGGCAGTTCTTC. Protein sequence: CASSRRTGPRGQFF. The whole variable domain, filled in from reference TRBV2 and TRBJ2-1, reads EPEVTQTPSHQVTQMGQEVILRCVPISNHLYFYWYRQILGQKVEFLVSFYNNEISEKSEIFDDQFSVERPDGSNFTLKIRSTKLEDSAMYFCASSRRTGPRGQFFGPGTRLTVL.

In nucleotides, the CDR3 is TGTGCCAGCTCACCAGGGGCGGGGACGGAGACCCAGTACTTC. Amino acids: CASSPGAGTETQYF. The rearrangement joins TRBV18 to TRBJ2-5; D might be TRBD2 (6 bases). The V end was cut by 2 bases, the J end by 5 bases, with 12 bases between. This CDR3 spans 14 amino acids. The germline CDR1 and CDR2 sequences are KGHSH and LQKENI.

The chain employs TRBV30 and TRBJ1-1, with D maybe TRBD1 (6 bases). V was clipped by 5 bases and J by 6 bases, with 16 bases between them. Germline assignment: CDR1 GTSNPN and CDR2 SVGIG (reference sequence). CDR3 length: 13 amino acids. The CDR3 coding sequence is TGTGCCTGGGGCGGACAGTCGGTCGCTGAAGCTTTCTTT. Residues: CAWGGQSVAEAFF.

V and J are TRBV30 and TRBJ1-1, with no clear D. CDR1 GTSNPN and CDR2 SVGIG come from the germline V gene (reference sequence). Trimming pared 5 bases from V and 8 bases from J, leaving 9 bases between. This CDR3 contains 10 residues. CDR3 loop: CAWGTTEAFF. Here the CDR3 DNA reads TGTGCCTGGGGAACGACCGAAGCTTTCTTT.

This clone showed up just a few times. The rearrangement uses TRBV29-1 and TRBJ2-7; 7 bases are a match to TRBD2. The V gene's germline CDR1 is SQVTM and CDR2 ANQGSEA. V was pared by 7 bases and J by 3 bases, with 15 bases of the junction left unmatched. This CDR3 has 15 residues. This CDR3 is CSARTGRGLSYEQYF. In nucleotides, the CDR3 is TGCAGCGCCAGAACGGGGCGGGGGTTAAGCTACGAGCAGTACTTC.